Included here is one T cell receptor beta chain sequence, with context. Breast cancer patients provided tissue from their axillary draining lymph nodes. This record belongs to a study of breast tumors, draining lymph nodes, adjacent tissues. TCRdb re-called the multiplex PCR reads with MiXCR, one entry per CDR3 protein. In the table there are some 150,000 distinct CDR3 sequences, 20% to 25% of which are singletons. The sequence derives from a female donor with breast cancer. Some clones in this sample may be carry-over from other donors' samples. The specimen was axillary lymph node tissue.

In nucleotides, the CDR3 is TGTGCCAGCAGTTACCGGACAGGGGGCAGGAGGACTGAAGCTTTCTTT. It translates to CASSYRTGGRRTEAFF. This chain joins TRBV6-5 and TRBJ1-1, with 11 bases matching TRBD1. V lost 2 bases and J lost 5; bases outside the gene matches: 7. This CDR3 spans 16 amino acids. The germline V gene encodes CDR1 MNHEY and CDR2 SVGAGI.